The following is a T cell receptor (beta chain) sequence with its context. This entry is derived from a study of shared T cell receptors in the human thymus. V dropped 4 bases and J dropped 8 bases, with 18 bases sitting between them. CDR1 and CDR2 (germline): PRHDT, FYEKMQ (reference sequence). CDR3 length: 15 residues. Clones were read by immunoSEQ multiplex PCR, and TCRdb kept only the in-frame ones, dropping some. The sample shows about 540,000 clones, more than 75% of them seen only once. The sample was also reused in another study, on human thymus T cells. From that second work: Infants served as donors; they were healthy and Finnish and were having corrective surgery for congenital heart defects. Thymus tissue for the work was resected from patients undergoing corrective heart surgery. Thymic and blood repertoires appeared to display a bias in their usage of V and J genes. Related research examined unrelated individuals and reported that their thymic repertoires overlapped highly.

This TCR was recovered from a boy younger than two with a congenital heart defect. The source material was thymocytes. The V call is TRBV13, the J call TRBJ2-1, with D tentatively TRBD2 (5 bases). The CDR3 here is CASSWPGSLSDEQFF. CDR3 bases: TGTGCCAGCAGCTGGCCGGGAAGCTTATCGGATGAGCAGTTCTTC.